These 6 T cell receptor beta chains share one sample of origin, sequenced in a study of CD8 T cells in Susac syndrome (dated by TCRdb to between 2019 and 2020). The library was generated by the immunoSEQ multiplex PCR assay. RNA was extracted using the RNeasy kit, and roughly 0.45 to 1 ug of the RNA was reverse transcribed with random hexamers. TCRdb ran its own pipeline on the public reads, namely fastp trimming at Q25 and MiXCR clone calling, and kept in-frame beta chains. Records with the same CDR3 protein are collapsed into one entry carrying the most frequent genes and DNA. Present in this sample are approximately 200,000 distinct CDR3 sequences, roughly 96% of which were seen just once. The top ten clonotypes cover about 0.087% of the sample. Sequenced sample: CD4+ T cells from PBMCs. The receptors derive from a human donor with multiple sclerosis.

CDR3 sequence: CASSEWSTGKNIQYF. DNA of the CDR3: TGTGCCAGCAGTGAATGGTCGACAGGAAAAAACATTCAGTACTTC. The rearrangement joins TRBV25-1 to TRBJ2-4, with D possibly being TRBD1 (6 bases). Trimming shortened V by 1 base and J by 4 bases, and 11 bases separated the two germline ends. The CDR3 contains 15 residues. Germline lookup yields CDR1 MGHDK and CDR2 SYGVNS.

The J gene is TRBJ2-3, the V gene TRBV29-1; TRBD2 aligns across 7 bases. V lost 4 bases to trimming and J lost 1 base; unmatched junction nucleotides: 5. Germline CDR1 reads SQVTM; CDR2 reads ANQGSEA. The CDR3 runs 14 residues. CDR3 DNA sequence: TGCAGCGTTGCAAGGCTAGCGGGCACAGATACGCAGTATTTT. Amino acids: CSVARLAGTDTQYF.

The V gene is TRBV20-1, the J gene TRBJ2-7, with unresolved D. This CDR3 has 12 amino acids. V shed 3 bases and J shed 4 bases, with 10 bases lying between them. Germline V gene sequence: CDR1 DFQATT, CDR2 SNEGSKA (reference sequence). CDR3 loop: CSASRLEYEQYF. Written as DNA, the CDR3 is TGCAGTGCTAGTAGGTTGGAATACGAGCAGTACTTC.

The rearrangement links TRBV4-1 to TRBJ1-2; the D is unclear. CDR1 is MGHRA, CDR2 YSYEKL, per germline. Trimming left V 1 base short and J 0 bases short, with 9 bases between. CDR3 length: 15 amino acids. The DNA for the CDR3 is TGCGCCAGCAGCCAAGGAAGACTTTCTAACTATGGCTACACCTTC. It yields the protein CASSQGRLSNYGYTF.

CDR3 in DNA: TGTGCCTGGAGTGACAGGGGCACAGATACGCAGTATTTT. As protein: CAWSDRGTDTQYF. V is TRBV30 and J is TRBJ2-3, with a possible D match to TRBD1 (6 bases). The V gene's germline CDR1 is GTSNPN and CDR2 SVGIG (reference sequence). The CDR3 spans 13 residues. The germline V and J ends were trimmed by 1 base and 1 base, with 6 bases remaining between them.

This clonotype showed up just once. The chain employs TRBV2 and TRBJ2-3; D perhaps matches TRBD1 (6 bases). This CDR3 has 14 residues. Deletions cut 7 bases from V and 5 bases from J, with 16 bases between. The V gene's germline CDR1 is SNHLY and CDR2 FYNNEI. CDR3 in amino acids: CASKLQGSRDTQYF. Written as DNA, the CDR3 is TGTGCCAGCAAACTACAGGGTTCCCGAGATACGCAGTATTTT. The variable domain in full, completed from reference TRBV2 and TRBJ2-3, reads EPEVTQTPSHQVTQMGQEVILRCVPISNHLYFYWYRQILGQKVEFLVSFYNNEISEKSEIFDDQFSVERPDGSNFTLKIRSTKLEDSAMYFCASKLQGSRDTQYFGPGTRLTVL.